This T cell receptor beta chain was observed in a study of shared clonotypes between healthy human individuals. On the study more broadly: Participating donors consisted of two women and a few men aged 18 to 49.

The data were produced by immunoSEQ multiplex PCR, yet TCRdb's version contains in-frame clones alone and is incomplete. Found here are about 1.1 million clones, around three quarters of them singletons; the top ten hold approximately 0.52%. CD45RA+ naive and CD45RA-negative memory subsets were separated from CD4+ cells. This receptor was obtained from a man aged 18 to 30 in good health. Some clones in this sample may be carry-over from other donors' samples. Sequencing was done on a sample of memory CD4+ T cells from PBMCs. Subset meaning: CD45RA-negative fraction.

CDR3 sequence: CASSSDVDTAYGYTF. The CDR3 coding sequence is TGTGCCAGTAGTTCGGACGTCGACACAGCCTATGGCTACACCTTC. The chain uses TRBV19 and TRBJ1-2; D uncertain. The CDR3 length is 15 residues. CDR1 LNHDA and CDR2 SQIVND come from the germline V gene (reference sequence). Trimming removed 5 bases at V and 4 bases at J, with 17 bases between. The whole variable domain, filled in from reference TRBV19 and TRBJ1-2, reads DGGITQSPKYLFRKEGQNVTLSCEQNLNHDAMYWYRQDPGQGLRLIYYSQIVNDFQKGDIAEGYSVSREKKESFPLTVTSAQKNPTAFYLCASSSDVDTAYGYTFGSGTRLTVV.